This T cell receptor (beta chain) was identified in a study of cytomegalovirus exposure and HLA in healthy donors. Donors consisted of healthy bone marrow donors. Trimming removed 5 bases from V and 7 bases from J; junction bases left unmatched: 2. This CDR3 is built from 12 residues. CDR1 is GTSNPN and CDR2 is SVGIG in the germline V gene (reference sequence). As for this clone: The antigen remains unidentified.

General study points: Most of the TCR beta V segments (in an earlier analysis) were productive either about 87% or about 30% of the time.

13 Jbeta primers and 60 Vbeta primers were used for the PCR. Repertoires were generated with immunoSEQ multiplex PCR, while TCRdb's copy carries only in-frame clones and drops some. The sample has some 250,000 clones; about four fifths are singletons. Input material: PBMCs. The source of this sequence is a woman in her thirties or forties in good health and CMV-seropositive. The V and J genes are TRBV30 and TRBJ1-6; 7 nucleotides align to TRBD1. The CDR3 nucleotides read TGTGCCTGGGGGACAGACAATTCACCCCTCCACTTT. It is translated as CAWGTDNSPLHF.